This TCR beta chain was sequenced for a study of OX40 agonist ivuxolimab in advanced cancers. Across the whole study: Intravenous ivuxolimab at 0.01 to 10 mg/kg was given to patients every 2 weeks. Patients enrolled in dose escalation were diagnosed with hepatocellular carcinoma, melanoma, renal cell or head and neck cancer.

V lost 8 bases to trimming and J lost 4 bases, with 12 bases between them. Germline CDR1 and CDR2: MNHEY and SMNVEV (reference sequence). The CDR3 is 13 residues long. Profiling relied on immunoSEQ multiplex PCR, and the TCRdb table lists in-frame clones only, not all of them. Here the sample spans some 20,000 clones, roughly 84% being singletons. Study-level points and caveats: Average numbers of expanded clones were greater in CD8+ T cells than in CD4+. CD4+ and CD8+ blood T cells expanded clonally by week 6 at 0.1 to 3.0 mg/kg.

About this clone: The target antigen is unknown.

The TCR was taken from an adult with an advanced solid tumor such as melanoma, head and neck, liver or kidney cancer. The chain combines TRBV27 with TRBJ1-5, with D uncertain. The sample was CD4+ or CD8+ T cells sorted from blood, taken in a trial of the OX40 agonist ivuxolimab. The CDR3 bases are TGTGCCAGCCGCCGAAGAGAAAATCAGCCCCAGCATTTT. Translation gives CASRRRENQPQHF.